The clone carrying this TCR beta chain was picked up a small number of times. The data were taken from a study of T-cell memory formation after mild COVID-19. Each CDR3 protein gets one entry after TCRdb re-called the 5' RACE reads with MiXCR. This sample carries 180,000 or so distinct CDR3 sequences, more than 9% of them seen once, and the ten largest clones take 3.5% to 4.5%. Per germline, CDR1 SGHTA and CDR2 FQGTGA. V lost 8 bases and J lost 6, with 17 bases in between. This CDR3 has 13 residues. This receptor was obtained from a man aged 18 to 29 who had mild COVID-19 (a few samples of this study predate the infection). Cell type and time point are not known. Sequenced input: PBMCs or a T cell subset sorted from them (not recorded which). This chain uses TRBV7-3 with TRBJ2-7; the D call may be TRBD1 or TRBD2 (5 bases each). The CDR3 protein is CASASGAGGEQYF. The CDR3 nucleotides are TGTGCCAGCGCCAGTGGGGCTGGAGGCGAGCAGTACTTC.